This TCR beta chain came from a study of tumor-infiltrating lymphocytes in oesophageal squamous cell carcinoma. Germline-derived CDR1 and CDR2 are SGHTA and FQGNSA. CDR3 size: 12 residues. TCRdb independently ran MiXCR on the PCR reads; one entry per CDR3 protein. Here the sample spans under 20,000 distinct CDR3 sequences, 40% being singletons. Sequenced input: blood. The chain links TRBV7-2 to TRBJ2-6; D gene unclear. The end of the DNA is better explained by TRBJ2-7, so the J call may be wrong. The TCR comes from a male donor with esophageal squamous cell carcinoma. CDR3 sequence: CASSFERNEQYF. The CDR3 region has the DNA TGTGCCAGCAGCTTTGAACGTAATGAGCAGTACTTC.